One T cell receptor (beta chain) is described in this entry. Its antigen is as yet unknown. This specimen belongs to a study of T-cell reconstitution after alpha-beta-depleted transplantation in children. Whole-study findings and limits: In patients about two months after transplant, alpha-beta T cells reportedly arose from several hundred expanded graft clones.

Preparing the TCRbeta library involved the use of unique molecular identifiers. From the PCR reads, TCRdb called clonotypes with MiXCR, one entry per CDR3 protein. The data show approximately 980,000 distinct CDR3 sequences, about 29% seen once. Germline V gives CDR1 MNHNS, CDR2 SASEGT. CDR3 length: 15 amino acids. V shed 8 bases, J shed 0 bases, and the junction held 7 bases outside the gene matches. The starting material was PBMCs, mostly from graft donor cells, obtained 360 days after TCRalphabeta/CD19-depleted stem cell transplant. This TCR came from a boy under two years old who had a stem cell transplant for SCID, so the T cells may come from the graft donor. The genes are TRBV6-1 and TRBJ1-5, with TRBD1 identical over 7 bases. The CDR3: CASRDSRYSNQPQHF. The DNA of the CDR3 is TGTGCCAGCCGGGACAGCCGTTATAGCAATCAGCCCCAGCATTTT.